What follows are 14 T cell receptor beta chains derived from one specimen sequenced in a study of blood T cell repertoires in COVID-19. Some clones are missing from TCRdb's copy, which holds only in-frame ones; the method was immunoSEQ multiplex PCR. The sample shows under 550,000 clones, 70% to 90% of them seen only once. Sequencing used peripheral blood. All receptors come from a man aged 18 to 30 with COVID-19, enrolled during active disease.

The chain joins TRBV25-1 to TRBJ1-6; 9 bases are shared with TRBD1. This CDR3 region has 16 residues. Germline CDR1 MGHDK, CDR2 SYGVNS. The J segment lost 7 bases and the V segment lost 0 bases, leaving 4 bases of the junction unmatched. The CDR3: CASSEYIDRGNSPLHF. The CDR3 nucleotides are TGTGCCAGCAGTGAATATATTGACAGGGGGAATTCACCCCTCCACTTT.

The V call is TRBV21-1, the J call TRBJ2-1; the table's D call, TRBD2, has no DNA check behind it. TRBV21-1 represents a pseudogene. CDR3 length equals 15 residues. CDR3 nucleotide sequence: TGTGCCAGCAGCAAAGTTGCGCGGGAGTACAATGAGCAGTTCTTC. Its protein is CASSKVAREYNEQFF.

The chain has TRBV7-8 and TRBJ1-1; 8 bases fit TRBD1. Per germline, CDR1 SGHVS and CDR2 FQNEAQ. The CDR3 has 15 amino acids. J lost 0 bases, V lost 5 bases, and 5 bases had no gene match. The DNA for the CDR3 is TGTGCCAGCAGCCGGACAGGGAGCCTGAACACTGAAGCTTTCTTT. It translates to CASSRTGSLNTEAFF.

In DNA form, the CDR3 reads TGTGCCAGCAGCTTTGTACAGAACGAGCAGTACTTC. It specifies CASSFVQNEQYF. The rearrangement joins TRBV5-6 to TRBJ2-7; D is unresolved. V gave up 2 bases and J gave up 5 bases, with 8 bases separating them. CDR3 size: 12 residues. From germline, CDR1 is SGHDT and CDR2 YYEEEE. Combining the CDR3 with reference TRBV5-6 and TRBJ2-7 gives the whole variable domain DAGVTQSPTHLIKTRGQQVTLRCSPKSGHDTVSWYQQALGQGPQFIFQYYEEEERQRGNFPDRFSGHQFPNYSSELNVNALLLGDSALYLCASSFVQNEQYFGPGTRLTVT.

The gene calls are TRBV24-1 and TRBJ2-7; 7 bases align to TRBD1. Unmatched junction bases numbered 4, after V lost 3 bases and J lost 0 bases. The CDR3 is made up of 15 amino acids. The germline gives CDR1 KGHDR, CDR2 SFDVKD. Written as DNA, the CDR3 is TGTGCCACCAGTGATCCCCGGGACAGCTCCTACGAGCAGTACTTC. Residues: CATSDPRDSSYEQYF.

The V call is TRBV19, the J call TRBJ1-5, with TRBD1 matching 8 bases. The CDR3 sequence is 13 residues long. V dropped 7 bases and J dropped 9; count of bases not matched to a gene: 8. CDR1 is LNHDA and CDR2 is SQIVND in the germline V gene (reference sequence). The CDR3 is CASKGQGITPQHF. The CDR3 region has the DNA TGTGCCAGTAAAGGACAGGGAATCACGCCCCAGCATTTT. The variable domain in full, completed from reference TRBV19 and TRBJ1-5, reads DGGITQSPKYLFRKEGQNVTLSCEQNLNHDAMYWYRQDPGQGLRLIYYSQIVNDFQKGDIAEGYSVSREKKESFPLTVTSAQKNPTAFYLCASKGQGITPQHFGDGTRLSIL.

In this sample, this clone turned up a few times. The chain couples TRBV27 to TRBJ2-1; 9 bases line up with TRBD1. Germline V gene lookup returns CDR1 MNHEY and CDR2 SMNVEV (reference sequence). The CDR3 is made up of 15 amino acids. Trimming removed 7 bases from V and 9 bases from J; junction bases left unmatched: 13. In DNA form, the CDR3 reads TGTGCCAGCATGCCAGGGGACAGGGTACTGGGTGAGCAGTTCTTC. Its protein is CASMPGDRVLGEQFF.

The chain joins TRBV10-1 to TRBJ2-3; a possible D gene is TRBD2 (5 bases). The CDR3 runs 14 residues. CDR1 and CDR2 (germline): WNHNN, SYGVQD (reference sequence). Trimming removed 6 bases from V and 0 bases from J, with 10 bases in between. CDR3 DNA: TGCGCCAGCAGCGGAGGTTCTAGCACAGATACGCAGTATTTT. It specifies CASSGGSSTDTQYF.

The CDR3 is CASSQGREETQYF. DNA of the CDR3: TGTGCCAGCAGCCAAGGCCGAGAAGAGACCCAGTACTTC. The chain has TRBV3-1 (or the pseudogene TRBV3-2) and TRBJ2-5; D ambiguous. The CDR3 runs 13 residues. V was clipped by 1 base and J by 3 bases, with 6 bases between them. The germline CDR1 and CDR2 sequences are LGHDT and YNNKEL (reference sequence).

CDR3 sequence (DNA): TGTGCTAGTGGTTTGGTTATTGGAGGGATCGCCACTGAAGCTTTCTTT. Encoded protein: CASGLVIGGIATEAFF. The chain is built from TRBV12-5 and TRBJ1-1; no clear D. V was cut by 0 bases and J by 4 bases, with 15 bases left in between. The CDR3 runs 16 residues. Germline V gene lookup returns CDR1 LGHNT and CDR2 FRNRAP.

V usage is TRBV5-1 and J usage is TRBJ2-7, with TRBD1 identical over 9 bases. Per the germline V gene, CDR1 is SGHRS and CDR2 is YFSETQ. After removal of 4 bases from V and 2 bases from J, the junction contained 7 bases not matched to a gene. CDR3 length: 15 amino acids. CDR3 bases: TGCGCCAGCAGCCAAGATAGACAGGGGGCCTACGAGCAGTACTTC. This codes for CASSQDRQGAYEQYF.

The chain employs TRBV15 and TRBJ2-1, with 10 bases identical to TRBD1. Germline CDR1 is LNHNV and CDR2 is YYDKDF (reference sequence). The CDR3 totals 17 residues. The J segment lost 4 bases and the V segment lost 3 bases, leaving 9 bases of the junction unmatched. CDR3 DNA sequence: TGTGCCACCAGCAGGACCCGCCGGGACAGGGGTTACAATGAGCAGTTCTTC. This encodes CATSRTRRDRGYNEQFF.

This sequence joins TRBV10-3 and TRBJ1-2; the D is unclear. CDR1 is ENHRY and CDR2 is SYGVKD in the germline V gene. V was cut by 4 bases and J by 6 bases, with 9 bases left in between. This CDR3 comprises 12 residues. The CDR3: CAISAGGNGYTF. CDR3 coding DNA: TGTGCCATCAGTGCGGGAGGCAATGGCTACACCTTC.

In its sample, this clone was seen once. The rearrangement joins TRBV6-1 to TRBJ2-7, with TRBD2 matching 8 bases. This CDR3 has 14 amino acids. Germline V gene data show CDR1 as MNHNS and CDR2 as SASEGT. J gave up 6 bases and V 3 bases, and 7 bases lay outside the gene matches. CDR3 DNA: TGTGCCAGCAGTGAGGGACTAGTCGGGGTCGAGCAGTACTTC. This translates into CASSEGLVGVEQYF.